This TCR beta chain was found in a study of T-cell reconstitution after alpha-beta-depleted transplantation in children. Molecular barcoding with unique molecular identifiers was used for the TCRbeta library. MiXCR, run by TCRdb on the PCR reads, gives a single entry per CDR3 protein. The repertoire holds hundreds of thousands of distinct CDR3 sequences, with roughly an eighth as singletons. Trimming removed 1 base at V and 0 bases at J, with 8 bases between. Germline CDR1 and CDR2: SGHRS and YFSETQ. The CDR3 has 15 amino acids. The rearrangement links TRBV5-1 to TRBJ2-1, with no clear D. The sequence came from a human donor who donated a stem cell graft to a child with combined immunodeficiency. The sample here was PBMCs from the stem cell graft donor, taken from the stem cell graft. Here the CDR3 DNA reads TGCGCCAGCAGCTTGACTTCGAGCTCCTACAATGAGCAGTTCTTC. This sequence encodes CASSLTSSSYNEQFF.